A selection of T cell receptor beta chains follows, all from one sample in a study of blood T cells in healthy people across ages. TCRdb used MiXCR to reprocess the 5' RACE reads, holding one entry per CDR3 protein. The profile shows roughly 1,000,000 distinct CDR3 sequences, almost 25% of them singletons. The same specimen was also included in a second study, on T cells of mothers and their children.

What was sequenced was blood. These receptors all stem from a girl aged 2 to 10 in good health. Each CDR3 is given with its conserved first and last residue. A D gene is named only where the DNA matches it firmly. Size is omitted from some rows. Given values are once, few, many or a class for expanded clones.

V gene	J gene	D gene	clone size	CDR3 protein	CDR3 DNA
TRBV29-1	TRBJ2-1	TRBD2	few	CSVILAGVGYNEQFF	TGCAGCGTTATATTAGCGGGAGTCGGTTACAATGAGCAGTTCTTC
TRBV2	TRBJ1-2	NA	few	CASSRTLTDHTF	TGTGCCAGCAGTAGGACCCTCACTGACCACACCTTC
TRBV4-2	TRBJ1-2	NA	NA	CASSYLKPRDYGYTF	TGTGCCAGCAGCTACCTTAAGCCCAGGGACTATGGCTACACCTTC
TRBV28	TRBJ2-5	TRBD1	NA	CASRGSGTGQETQYF	TGTGCCAGCAGGGGGTCCGGGACAGGGCAAGAGACCCAGTACTTC
TRBV10-1	TRBJ2-1	NA	few	CASSVTSTSNEQFF	TGCGCCAGCAGTGTTACTAGCACTTCCAATGAGCAGTTCTTC
TRBV29-1	TRBJ1-4	NA	few	CSAVTEKLFF	TGCAGCGCCGTGACTGAAAAACTGTTTTTT
TRBV5-1	TRBJ2-1	TRBD1	NA	CASRAQGAYEQFF	TGCGCCAGCAGGGCGCAGGGGGCCTACGAGCAGTTCTTC
TRBV24-1	TRBJ2-5	NA	many	CATSDPGGSETQYF	TGTGCCACCAGTGACCCCGGGGGCTCGGAGACCCAGTACTTC
TRBV12-3/TRBV12-4	TRBJ2-7	TRBD1	NA	CASSFDRAEQYF	TGTGCCAGCAGTTTTGACAGGGCGGAGCAGTACTTC
TRBV9	TRBJ2-4	TRBD1	once	CASSVGTGSENIQYF	TGTGCCAGCAGCGTTGGGACAGGGTCGGAAAACATTCAGTACTTC
TRBV4-1	TRBJ2-3	TRBD2	few	CASSQRGLLAGVGRVTDTQYF	TGCGCCAGCAGCCAGAGAGGTCTACTAGCGGGAGTCGGTCGGGTCACAGATACGCAGTATTTT
TRBV6-2/TRBV6-3	TRBJ1-1	NA	NA	CASTSGNTEAFF	TGTGCCAGCACCTCCGGAAACACTGAAGCTTTCTTT
TRBV18	TRBJ2-5	NA	NA	CASSPNSQETQYF	TGTGCCAGCTCACCAAACTCCCAAGAGACCCAGTACTTC
TRBV7-6	TRBJ1-2	NA	NA	CTSSLASWGYGYTF	TGTACCAGCAGCTTGGCATCTTGGGGCTATGGCTACACCTTC
TRBV4-3	TRBJ2-2	TRBD2	NA	CASSQDIAGLNTGELFF	TGCGCCAGCAGCCAAGACATAGCGGGGTTGAACACCGGGGAGCTGTTTTTT
TRBV29-1	TRBJ2-3	NA	few	CSPGKWGDTQYF	TGCTCGCCGGGGAAGTGGGGAGATACGCAGTATTTT
TRBV29-1	TRBJ2-1	NA	NA	CSVAPGENEQFF	TGCAGCGTCGCCCCCGGGGAAAATGAGCAGTTCTTC
TRBV2	TRBJ2-7	TRBD2	few	CARGGEHEQYF	TGTGCCAGGGGGGGGGAACACGAGCAGTACTTC
TRBV3-1	TRBJ1-1	TRBD1	NA	CASSQAGQVEAFF	TGTGCCAGCAGCCAAGCCGGACAGGTTGAAGCTTTCTTT
TRBV9	TRBJ2-1	TRBD1	few	CASSVAGGGIKETQHF	TGTGCCAGCAGCGTAGCAGGGGGCGGGATAAAAGAGACCCAGCACTTC
TRBV28	TRBJ2-1	TRBD2	few	CASGIAGGPSYNEQFF	TGTGCCAGCGGAATAGCGGGAGGGCCCTCCTACAATGAGCAGTTCTTC
TRBV7-3	TRBJ1-1	NA	NA	CASKSGLHTEAFF	TGTGCCAGCAAGTCGGGACTCCACACTGAAGCTTTCTTT
TRBV29-1	TRBJ1-4	NA	many	CSVVQATNEKLFF	TGCAGCGTTGTTCAGGCAACTAATGAAAAACTGTTTTTT
TRBV2	TRBJ2-5	TRBD1	NA	CASVQGVALTQETQYF	TGTGCCAGCGTACAGGGGGTAGCGCTTACCCAAGAGACCCAGTACTTC
TRBV13	TRBJ2-3	NA	NA	CASSLIADTQYF	TGTGCCAGCAGCTTAATCGCAGATACGCAGTATTTT
TRBV27	TRBJ1-2	NA	many	CASSPGGSYGYTF	TGTGCCAGCAGCCCCGGGGGATCCTATGGCTACACCTTC
TRBV28	TRBJ1-2	NA	few	CASIEQGIGGYGYTF	TGTGCCAGCATCGAACAGGGAATAGGAGGCTATGGCTACACCTTC
TRBV6-6	TRBJ1-4	NA	NA	CASSFLGGRGEKLFF	TGTGCCAGCAGTTTCCTCGGGGGGCGCGGGGAAAAACTGTTTTTT
TRBV27	TRBJ2-7	TRBD1	NA	CASKRDRDSSYEQYF	TGTGCCAGCAAAAGGGACAGGGATAGCTCCTACGAGCAGTACTTC
TRBV6-1	TRBJ2-1	TRBD2	NA	CASTPGLAYYNEQFF	TGTGCCAGCACCCCGGGACTAGCGTACTACAATGAGCAGTTCTTC
TRBV29-1	TRBJ2-7	TRBD1	NA	CSVFGTDGYEQYF	TGCAGCGTTTTTGGGACAGATGGCTACGAGCAGTACTTC
TRBV2	TRBJ1-2	NA	few	CASSKGGSGYTF	TGTGCCAGCAGCAAGGGAGGTTCTGGCTACACCTTC
TRBV29-1	TRBJ1-2	TRBD1	few	CSDRDSNYGYTF	TGCAGCGATCGGGACAGTAACTATGGCTACACCTTC
TRBV20-1	TRBJ1-6	NA	NA	CSARDHRREQSPLHF	TGCAGTGCTAGAGATCACAGACGGGAGCAATCACCCCTCCACTTT
TRBV29-1	TRBJ2-3	NA	few	CSVDDGGGLDTQYF	TGCAGCGTGGACGATGGAGGGGGATTAGATACGCAGTATTTT
TRBV3-1	TRBJ1-4	NA	NA	CASSKTGTTNEKLFF	TGTGCCAGCAGCAAAACCGGGACAACTAATGAAAAACTGTTTTTT
TRBV7-2	TRBJ2-4	TRBD2	few	CASSPSLAGVLGNIQYF	TGTGCCAGCAGCCCTAGTCTAGCGGGGGTCCTGGGGAACATTCAGTACTTC
TRBV2	TRBJ1-6	NA	NA	CASIMTPNRDSPLHF	TGTGCCAGCATTATGACACCAAATAGGGATTCACCCCTCCACTTT
TRBV3-1	TRBJ2-7	NA	NA	CASSQVGGLDSTYEQYF	TGTGCCAGCAGCCAAGTTGGCGGCCTCGACTCCACCTACGAGCAGTACTTC
TRBV13	TRBJ2-5	NA	few	CASSLGGPTGTQYF	TGTGCCAGCAGCTTAGGAGGACCGACAGGGACCCAGTACTTC
TRBV5-5	TRBJ2-1	NA	few	CASSLYLARDNEQFF	TGTGCCAGCAGCTTGTACCTAGCGAGAGACAATGAGCAGTTCTTC
TRBV20-1	TRBJ2-5	TRBD2	few	CSARTKPGLEEETQYF	TGCAGTGCTAGAACTAAACCGGGACTAGAGGAAGAGACCCAGTACTTC
TRBV7-2	TRBJ2-5	NA	NA	CASSLGYLTETQYF	TGTGCCAGCAGCTTGGGCTACTTGACGGAGACCCAGTACTTC
TRBV11-2	TRBJ2-1	TRBD1	few	CASSLEVTGEQFF	TGTGCCAGCAGCTTAGAGGTGACAGGGGAGCAGTTCTTC
TRBV11-2	TRBJ1-6	NA	NA	CASSLASNSPLHF	TGTGCCAGCAGCTTAGCGTCAAATTCACCCCTCCACTTT
TRBV14	TRBJ2-3	TRBD2	few	CASSLPSGGRTDTQYF	TGTGCCAGCAGCCTTCCTAGCGGGGGACGCACAGATACGCAGTATTTT
TRBV16	TRBJ1-1	TRBD1	NA	CASSRGDRGMNTEAFF	TGTGCCAGCAGCCGTGGGGACAGGGGAATGAACACTGAAGCTTTCTTT
TRBV29-1	TRBJ1-1	TRBD1	NA	CSVEGRGLGTEAFF	TGCAGCGTTGAAGGCAGGGGGCTCGGGACTGAAGCTTTCTTT
TRBV7-2	TRBJ1-2	TRBD1	NA	CTSSVSGQGAQGYTF	TGTACCAGCAGCGTATCCGGACAGGGGGCTCAGGGCTACACCTTC
TRBV6-1	TRBJ2-3	TRBD1	few	CASSARDRATDTQYF	TGTGCCAGCAGTGCCCGGGACAGGGCCACAGATACGCAGTATTTT
TRBV5-6	TRBJ2-7	NA	NA	CASSYGAGTFSYEQYF	TGTGCCAGCAGTTATGGAGCGGGTACCTTCTCCTACGAGCAGTACTTC
TRBV24-1	TRBJ2-3	NA	NA	CATSVGAATQYF	TGTGCCACCAGTGTAGGTGCGGCCACGCAGTATTTT
TRBV5-1	TRBJ1-1	NA	few	CASTDGDTEAFF	TGCGCCAGTACCGACGGGGACACTGAAGCTTTCTTT